The 27 T cell receptor beta chains listed next were all sequenced from one sample in a study of blood T cell repertoires in COVID-19. TCRdb's table, derived via immunoSEQ multiplex PCR, lists solely in-frame clones and lacks some. The sample holds fewer than 200,000 clones, less than 85% seen once. Sample: peripheral blood. Receptors originate from a woman aged 60 to 75 with COVID-19, enrolled during active disease.

The chain links TRBV1 to TRBJ2-1; the DNA was not used to check the table's D call, TRBD2. TRBV1 is designated a pseudogene. The CDR3 extends over 17 amino acids. This chain's CDR3 is CTSSQDIAGGRDDEQFF. In DNA, the CDR3 is TGCACCAGCAGCCAAGACATAGCGGGAGGGCGGGATGATGAGCAGTTCTTC.

The rearrangement links TRBV18 to TRBJ2-7, with a tentative D call TRBD2 (5 bases). The CDR3 extends over 12 amino acids. Germline V gene lookup returns CDR1 KGHSH and CDR2 LQKENI. Deletions cut 4 bases from V and 4 bases from J, with 8 bases between. CDR3 sequence reads: CASSRPGYEQYV. The CDR3 nucleotides read TGTGCCAGCTCACGGCCGGGGTACGAGCAGTACGTC.

This clone was seen a few times. This rearrangement joins TRBV6-5 to TRBJ2-1; TRBD2 agrees at 12 bases. V dropped 4 bases and J dropped 6; count of bases not matched to a gene: 7. Germline loops: CDR1 MNHEY, CDR2 SVGAGI. The CDR3 is made up of 16 amino acids. The CDR3 DNA sequence: TGTGCCAGCAGTTCCCCCCGACTAGCGGGGGTCAATGAGCAGTTCTTC. It is translated as CASSSPRLAGVNEQFF.

The rearrangement joins TRBV3-1 (or the pseudogene TRBV3-2) to TRBJ1-1, with D possibly TRBD1 on 5 matching bases. Germline V gives CDR1 LGHDT, CDR2 YNNKEL (reference sequence). CDR3 size: 11 residues. Trimming took off 4 bases at V and 8 bases at J, with 8 bases between the two ends. The CDR3 loop is CASSRNREAFF. The CDR3 coding sequence is TGTGCCAGCAGCCGTAACAGGGAAGCTTTCTTT.

This clone has only one observation. The chain employs TRBV7-3 and TRBJ2-1; TRBD2 matches at 7 bases. V shed 3 bases, J shed 9 bases, and the junction held 11 bases outside the gene matches. In germline, CDR1 is SGHTA, CDR2 FQGTGA. The CDR3 runs 15 residues. The CDR3 protein is CASSLRVAGVVEQFF. CDR3 DNA: TGTGCCAGCAGCTTGAGAGTTGCGGGAGTGGTTGAGCAGTTCTTC.

The J gene is TRBJ2-5, the V gene TRBV5-1; 7 positions agree with TRBD1. This CDR3 is built from 15 residues. Per the germline V gene, CDR1 is SGHRS and CDR2 is YFSETQ. With V trimmed by 0 bases and J by 5 bases, 7 bases remained unmatched. Here the CDR3 DNA reads TGCGCCAGCAGCTTGGAATGGACAGGCGGGGAGACCCAGTACTTC. It translates to CASSLEWTGGETQYF.

This clone was recorded a few times. The chain employs TRBV6-1 and TRBJ1-5, with D uncertain. The V gene's germline CDR1 is MNHNS and CDR2 SASEGT. This CDR3 has 15 residues. The V end was cut by 4 bases, the J end by 0 bases, with 10 bases between. CDR3 amino acids: CASSAGAGSNQPQHF. Here the CDR3 DNA reads TGTGCCAGCAGTGCTGGTGCGGGTAGCAATCAGCCCCAGCATTTT.

The V gene is TRBV13, the J gene TRBJ2-3, with D perhaps TRBD1 (7 bases). This CDR3 has 16 amino acids. Germline V gene lookup returns CDR1 PRHDT and CDR2 FYEKMQ (reference sequence). Deletions cut 5 bases from V and 6 bases from J, with 21 bases between. The CDR3 loop is CASSVRQGGNSDTQYF. DNA for the CDR3: TGTGCCAGCAGCGTAAGACAGGGAGGAAATTCTGATACGCAGTATTTT.

This sequence joins TRBV19 and TRBJ1-2; a possible D gene is TRBD1 (6 bases). From germline, CDR1 is LNHDA and CDR2 SQIVND (reference sequence). V lost 6 bases, J lost 2 bases, and 16 bases lay in between. CDR3 length: 15 residues. CDR3 residues: CASRDGGGRNYGYTF. The CDR3 coding sequence is TGTGCCAGTAGGGACGGCGGGGGGCGGAACTATGGCTACACCTTC. The variable domain in full, completed from reference TRBV19 and TRBJ1-2, reads DGGITQSPKYLFRKEGQNVTLSCEQNLNHDAMYWYRQDPGQGLRLIYYSQIVNDFQKGDIAEGYSVSREKKESFPLTVTSAQKNPTAFYLCASRDGGGRNYGYTFGSGTRLTVV.

The rearrangement links TRBV19 to TRBJ1-1; D possibly corresponds to TRBD1 (5 bases). V dropped 4 bases and J dropped 5 bases, with 14 bases sitting between them. CDR3 size: 14 residues. Germline loops: CDR1 LNHDA, CDR2 SQIVND (reference sequence). The CDR3 sequence is CASSKSRQGTEAFF. The CDR3 bases are TGTGCCAGTAGTAAGTCTAGGCAGGGAACTGAAGCTTTCTTT.

The chain employs TRBV19 and TRBJ1-6, with TRBD1 matching over 7 bases. V was pared by 6 bases and J by 7 bases, with 6 bases of the junction left unmatched. CDR1 and CDR2 (germline): LNHDA, SQIVND (reference sequence). The CDR3 has 14 residues. CDR3 in amino acids: CASRGWGQNSPLHF. The DNA for the CDR3 is TGTGCCAGTAGGGGGTGGGGACAGAATTCACCCCTCCACTTT.

This clone was observed a few times. The chain carries TRBV7-2 and TRBJ1-5; D is possibly TRBD1 (5 bases). V shed 2 bases and J shed 6 bases, with 11 bases lying between them. In germline, CDR1 is SGHTA, CDR2 FQGNSA. This CDR3 comprises 14 residues. The DNA of the CDR3 is TGTGCCAGCAGCTTAAGGGGTAGGAGTCAGCCCCAGCATTTT. It yields the protein CASSLRGRSQPQHF.

This chain connects TRBV5-1 to TRBJ2-5; no definite D call. The V gene's germline CDR1 is SGHRS and CDR2 YFSETQ. This CDR3 region has 12 residues. Trimming left V 0 bases short and J 3 bases short, with 3 bases between. The CDR3 DNA reads as TGCGCCAGCAGCTTGGGTAAAGAGACCCAGTACTTC. Encoded protein: CASSLGKETQYF.

This rearrangement joins TRBV6-4 to TRBJ2-5; 10 bases map to TRBD2. With V trimmed by 2 bases and J by 5 bases, 17 bases remained unmatched. Germline lookup yields CDR1 MRHNA and CDR2 SNTAGT. The CDR3 spans 19 residues. The CDR3 loop is CASSDTDRRTSGSGETQYF. CDR3 nucleotides: TGTGCCAGCAGTGACACCGACCGCCGGACTAGCGGTTCGGGCGAGACCCAGTACTTC.

This clone was seen a single time. The rearrangement uses TRBV5-1 and TRBJ1-2; 7 nucleotides agree with TRBD1. The CDR3 loop spans 17 amino acids. Germline V gives CDR1 SGHRS, CDR2 YFSETQ. Losses at the gene ends were 1 base for V and 7 bases for J; bases not matched to a gene: 16. The CDR3 here is CASSLNAGGEGSAGYTF. As DNA, the CDR3 is TGCGCCAGCAGCTTGAATGCAGGGGGAGAGGGTTCCGCTGGCTACACCTTC.

This chain joins TRBV7-8 and TRBJ2-3; a weak D match, TRBD2 (5 bases). The V and J ends lost 1 base and 5 bases respectively, with 7 bases between them. This CDR3 region has 13 residues. Germline V gene data show CDR1 as SGHVS and CDR2 as FQNEAQ. The CDR3 DNA reads TGTGCCAGCAGCTTAGTGGGGAGAGATACGCAGTATTTT. Protein product: CASSLVGRDTQYF.

The chain recombines TRBV5-4 with TRBJ2-3; D may be TRBD1 (6 bases). Germline assignment: CDR1 SGHNT and CDR2 YYREEE (reference sequence). The V end was cut by 4 bases, the J end by 4 bases, with 13 bases between. This CDR3 contains 14 residues. This CDR3 reads CASSLRGGPDTQYF. The CDR3 DNA follows: TGTGCCAGCAGCCTCAGGGGCGGCCCAGATACGCAGTATTTT.

The chain employs TRBV6-4 and TRBJ2-5; 10 bases line up with TRBD2. Germline V gene sequence: CDR1 MRHNA, CDR2 SNTAGT. V dropped 3 bases and J dropped 2; count of bases not matched to a gene: 3. This CDR3 region has 15 residues. In nucleotides, the CDR3 is TGTGCCAGCAGTGAGTCTAGCGGGGGACAAGAGACCCAGTACTTC. Protein sequence: CASSESSGGQETQYF.

This clone was counted between two and nine times. The chain joins TRBV14 to TRBJ2-2, with TRBD1 matching 7 bases. CDR3 length equals 15 residues. With 4 bases clipped from V and 5 bases from J, the junction kept 7 bases outside the gene matches. CDR1 and CDR2 from the germline V gene are SGHDN and FVKESK. The CDR3 reads CASSRSGTVTGELFF. For the CDR3, the DNA is TGTGCCAGCAGCCGATCCGGGACAGTGACCGGGGAGCTGTTTTTT.

The chain is built from TRBV19 and TRBJ1-3; no clear D. V lost 0 bases and J lost 0, with 6 bases in between. From germline, CDR1 is LNHDA and CDR2 SQIVND (reference sequence). The CDR3 sequence is 15 residues long. CDR3 protein: CASSIDPSSGNTIYF. The CDR3 DNA reads TGTGCCAGTAGTATAGATCCGAGCTCTGGAAACACCATATATTTT.

V and J are TRBV5-1 and TRBJ1-5; the D gene is possibly TRBD1 (5 bases). Germline values: CDR1 SGHRS, CDR2 YFSETQ. V gave up 1 base and J gave up 9 bases, with 14 bases separating them. This CDR3 is built from 14 residues. The CDR3 bases are TGCGCCAGCAGCTTGCTGCAGGGTGAAGGGCCCCAGCATTTT. It codes for CASSLLQGEGPQHF.

The V call is TRBV19, the J call TRBJ1-5; no reliable D call. V shed 3 bases and J shed 4 bases, with 7 bases lying between them. This CDR3 comprises 13 residues. Germline V gene data show CDR1 as LNHDA and CDR2 as SQIVND (reference sequence). CDR3 sequence: CASSMGRNQPQHF. The CDR3 DNA reads as TGTGCCAGTAGTATGGGCAGAAATCAGCCCCAGCATTTT.

This clone was seen only a few times. The V gene is TRBV10-3, the J gene TRBJ2-7; tentative D call: TRBD2 (6 bases). This CDR3 is 14 amino acids long. Trimming left V 4 bases short and J 2 bases short, with 12 bases between. Germline CDR1 is ENHRY and CDR2 is SYGVKD. CDR3 protein: CAISVGTGAYEQYF. The CDR3 DNA follows: TGTGCCATCAGTGTTGGGACTGGCGCCTACGAGCAGTACTTC.

The chain is built from TRBV5-1 and TRBJ1-4; 7 nucleotides align to TRBD1. Trimming at V came to 0 bases and at J to 0 bases, leaving 8 bases not matched to a gene. Looked up from germline, CDR1 is SGHRS and CDR2 is YFSETQ. This CDR3 comprises 18 residues. CDR3 sequence (DNA): TGCGCCAGCAGCTTGGGCCGGGACAGTTCGACAACTAATGAAAAACTGTTTTTT. Amino acids: CASSLGRDSSTTNEKLFF. Combining the CDR3 with reference TRBV5-1 and TRBJ1-4 gives the whole variable domain KAGVTQTPRYLIKTRGQQVTLSCSPISGHRSVSWYQQTPGQGLQFLFEYFSETQRNKGNFPGRFSGRQFSNSRSEMNVSTLELGDSALYLCASSLGRDSSTTNEKLFFGSGTQLSVL.

The chain uses TRBV19 and TRBJ2-2; possible D gene TRBD2, 5 bases. The ends were cut back, 6 bases at V and 5 bases at J, with 13 bases in the middle. Germline loops: CDR1 LNHDA, CDR2 SQIVND (reference sequence). The CDR3 sequence is 14 residues long. In DNA form, the CDR3 reads TGTGCCAGTAGAAGCGGAGCCCGAACCGGGGAGCTGTTTTTT. This codes for CASRSGARTGELFF.

The chain links TRBV5-8 to TRBJ2-2; D perhaps matches TRBD2 (6 bases). Germline-derived CDR1 and CDR2 are SGHTS and YDEGEE. The CDR3 extends over 17 amino acids. Trimming took off 4 bases at V and 0 bases at J, with 16 bases between the two ends. CDR3 amino acids: CASSDHRWGANTGELFF. The CDR3 DNA reads TGTGCCAGCAGCGACCACCGGTGGGGGGCGAACACCGGGGAGCTGTTTTTT.

This chain links TRBV28 with TRBJ2-7; D may be TRBD2 (5 bases). The CDR3 has 13 residues. In germline, CDR1 is MDHEN, CDR2 SYDVKM. Trimming removed 8 bases from V and 2 bases from J, with 13 bases in between. The CDR3 DNA reads TGTGCCAGCTGGGGAGCACAAACCTACGAGCAGTACTTC. Its translation: CASWGAQTYEQYF.